What follows is one T cell receptor (beta chain) and its context. This CDR3 region has 15 residues. The germline gives CDR1 MNHEY, CDR2 SMNVEV (reference sequence). The V and J ends lost 6 bases and 5 bases, in that order; junction bases with no gene match: 11. The data were taken from a study of blood T cell repertoires in COVID-19. Data came from immunoSEQ multiplex PCR; TCRdb stores just in-frame clones and leaves some out. The table records more than 100,000 clones, about 85% of them present only once. Sample: peripheral blood. The V gene is TRBV27, the J gene TRBJ2-7; 9 positions agree with TRBD1. The sequence derives from a man older than 75 with acute or convalescent COVID-19. The CDR3 region is CASSVVRDRAHEQYF. CDR3 DNA sequence: TGTGCCAGCAGCGTAGTCCGGGACAGGGCCCACGAGCAGTACTTC.